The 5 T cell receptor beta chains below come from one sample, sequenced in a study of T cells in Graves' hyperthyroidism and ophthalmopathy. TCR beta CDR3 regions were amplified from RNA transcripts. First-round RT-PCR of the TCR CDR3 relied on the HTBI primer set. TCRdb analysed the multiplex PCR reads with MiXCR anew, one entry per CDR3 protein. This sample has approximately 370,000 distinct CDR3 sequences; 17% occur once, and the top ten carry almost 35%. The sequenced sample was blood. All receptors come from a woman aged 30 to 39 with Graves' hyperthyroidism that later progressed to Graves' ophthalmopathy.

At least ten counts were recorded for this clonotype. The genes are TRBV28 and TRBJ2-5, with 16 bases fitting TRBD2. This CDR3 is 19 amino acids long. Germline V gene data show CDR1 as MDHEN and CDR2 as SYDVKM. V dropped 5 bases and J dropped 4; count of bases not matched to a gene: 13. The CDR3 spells CASSRRIGTSGGAGETQYF. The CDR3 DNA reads TGTGCCAGCAGTCGGCGAATCGGGACTAGCGGGGGGGCTGGAGAGACCCAGTACTTC.

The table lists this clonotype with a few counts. This chain's CDR3 is CASSKDSASYEQYF. CDR3 sequence (DNA): TGTGCCAGTAGTAAGGACTCCGCCTCCTACGAGCAGTACTTC. This chain joins TRBV19 and TRBJ2-7, with D possibly matching TRBD2 (5 bases). V was pared by 4 bases and J by 0 bases, with 10 bases between. From germline, CDR1 is LNHDA and CDR2 SQIVND (reference sequence). The CDR3 runs 14 residues.

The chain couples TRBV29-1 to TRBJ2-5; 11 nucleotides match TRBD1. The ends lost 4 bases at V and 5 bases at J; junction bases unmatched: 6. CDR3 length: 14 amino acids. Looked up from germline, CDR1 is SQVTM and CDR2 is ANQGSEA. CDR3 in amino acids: CSVVLGTGGETQYF. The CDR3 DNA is TGCAGCGTTGTACTTGGGACAGGGGGTGAGACCCAGTACTTC.

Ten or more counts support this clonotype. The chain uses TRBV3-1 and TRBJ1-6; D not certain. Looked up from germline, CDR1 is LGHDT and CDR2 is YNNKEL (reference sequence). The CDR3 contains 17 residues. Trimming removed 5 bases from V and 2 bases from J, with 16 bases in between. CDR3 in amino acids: CASSNITGSPYNSPLHF. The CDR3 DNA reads TGTGCCAGCAGCAATATAACTGGGAGCCCCTATAATTCACCCCTCCACTTT.

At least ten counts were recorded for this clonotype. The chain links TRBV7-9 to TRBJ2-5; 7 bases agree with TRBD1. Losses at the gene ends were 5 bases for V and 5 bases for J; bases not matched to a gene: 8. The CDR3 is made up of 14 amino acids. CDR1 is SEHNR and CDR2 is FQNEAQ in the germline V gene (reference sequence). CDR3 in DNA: TGTGCCAGCAGCCCCGCCCAGGGGGAGGAGACCCAGTACTTC. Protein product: CASSPAQGEETQYF.